The 25 T cell receptor beta chains given below trace back to one sample, sequenced in a study of Ad26.COV2.S vaccination and SARS-CoV-2 variants. The treatment was: some 20 received Ad26.COV2.S at low or high dose, single or two shots; roughly five received placebo; per-sample allocation not given. Sampling was done on day 63 after the first vaccine or placebo injection. TCRdb keeps only in-frame clones here, not all; method: immunoSEQ multiplex PCR. The sample contains some 390,000 clones, approximately 90% of which appear only once. This sample comprised peripheral blood, obtained in a trial of Ad26.COV2.S vaccine versus placebo. The receptors stem from a person between 18 and 60 years old who received the Ad26.COV2.S COVID-19 vaccine or a placebo.

The chain uses TRBV20-1 and TRBJ1-5; D gene ambiguous. V lost 3 bases and J 3 bases, leaving 12 bases between the germline ends. Germline CDR1 and CDR2: DFQATT and SNEGSKA (reference sequence). This CDR3 is built from 14 residues. The DNA for the CDR3 is TGCAGTGCTAGTATCGAACAGATCAATCAGCCCCAGCATTTT. Amino acid sequence: CSASIEQINQPQHF.

The rearrangement joins TRBV6-2 or TRBV6-3 to TRBJ2-4, with 7 bases lining up with TRBD1. Germline V gives CDR1 MNHEY, CDR2 SVGEGT. Germline trimming cut 6 bases from V and 4 bases from J; bases unmatched to any gene: 9. The CDR3 spans 15 residues. The CDR3 nucleotides read TGTGCCAGCAGCTCATCGACAGGGATGAAAAACATTCAGTACTTC. Encoded protein: CASSSSTGMKNIQYF.

CDR3 nucleotide sequence: TGTGCCAGCAGCCAAGATTACGAGCAGTACTTC. Encoded protein: CASSQDYEQYF. The chain is built from TRBV4-2 and TRBJ2-7; D gene unclear. The ends were cut back, 0 bases at V and 4 bases at J, with 1 base in the middle. Germline loops: CDR1 LGHNA, CDR2 YNFKEQ. The CDR3 contains 11 residues.

The V and J genes are TRBV4-1 and TRBJ2-1, with 15 positions matching TRBD2. V dropped 0 bases and J dropped 8; count of bases not matched to a gene: 2. This CDR3 is built from 16 residues. Per the germline V gene, CDR1 is MGHRA and CDR2 is YSYEKL. DNA of the CDR3: TGCGCCAGCAGCCAAGAAGGACTAGCGGGGGGGTATGAGCAGTTCTTC. Amino acid sequence: CASSQEGLAGGYEQFF.

This sequence joins TRBV24-1 and TRBJ1-2; TRBD1 matches 8 bases. This CDR3 is built from 15 residues. V gave up 5 bases and J gave up 3 bases; unmatched junction bases: 7. Germline V gene sequence: CDR1 KGHDR, CDR2 SFDVKD. CDR3 amino acids: CATSGGQGADYGYTF. DNA of the CDR3: TGTGCCACCAGTGGAGGACAGGGCGCCGACTATGGCTACACCTTC.

Notes on this clone: The same CDR3 also results from other DNA sequences found in this sample. V is TRBV5-1 and J is TRBJ1-1, with 9 nucleotides matching TRBD1. V shed 3 bases and J 5 bases; nucleotides not matched to a gene: 5. Germline V gene lookup returns CDR1 SGHRS and CDR2 YFSETQ. This CDR3 has 14 amino acids. In DNA form, the CDR3 reads TGCGCCAGCAGCTCGGGACAGGGAGGAACTGAAGCTTTCTTT. Translation: CASSSGQGGTEAFF.

The V and J genes are TRBV11-3 and TRBJ2-1; D remains ambiguous. This CDR3 spans 13 amino acids. V dropped 4 bases and J dropped 5 bases, with 9 bases sitting between them. Germline V gene lookup returns CDR1 SGHNT and CDR2 YENEEA. The CDR3 DNA reads as TGTGCCAGCAGCTCTAGGTGGGACAATGAGCAGTTCTTC. Amino acid sequence: CASSSRWDNEQFF.

The chain combines TRBV7-2 with TRBJ2-2, with unresolved D. Per germline, CDR1 SGHTA and CDR2 FQGNSA. This CDR3 is 13 amino acids long. Between the trimmed V and J ends, which lost 5 bases and 1 base, there was a span of 5 bases. The CDR3 is CASSTLNTGELFF. The CDR3 coding sequence is TGTGCCAGCAGCACCCTGAACACCGGGGAGCTGTTTTTT.

The chain recombines TRBV12-5 with TRBJ1-1; TRBD1 aligns across 7 bases. V lost 2 bases, J lost 1 base, and 7 bases stayed unmatched. The CDR3 sequence is 16 residues long. Looked up from germline, CDR1 is LGHNT and CDR2 is FRNRAP. CDR3 DNA: TGTGCTAGTGGTTTGCCTCCGACAGGGAGGAACACTGAAGCTTTCTTT. As protein: CASGLPPTGRNTEAFF. The full variable domain, rest sourced from reference TRBV12-5 and TRBJ1-1, is DARVTQTPRHKVTEMGQEVTMRCQPILGHNTVFWYRQTMMQGLELLAYFRNRAPLDDSGMPKDRFSAEMPDATLATLKIQPSEPRDSAVYFCASGLPPTGRNTEAFFGQGTRLTVV.

V and J are TRBV4-1 and TRBJ1-1; a possible D gene is TRBD1 (5 bases). Germline values: CDR1 MGHRA, CDR2 YSYEKL. The CDR3 contains 13 residues. V was cut by 0 bases and J by 5 bases, with 7 bases left in between. For the CDR3, the DNA is TGCGCCAGCAGCCAAGACAGGGAAACTGAAGCTTTCTTT. It specifies CASSQDRETEAFF.

The rearrangement links TRBV7-8 to TRBJ1-2, with D tentatively TRBD1 (6 bases). This CDR3 is built from 13 residues. CDR1 and CDR2 from the germline V gene are SGHVS and FQNEAQ. The ends were cut back, 0 bases at V and 6 bases at J, with 8 bases in the middle. The CDR3 nucleotides read TGTGCCAGCAGCTTAGCGGGGGCGGATGGCTACACCTTC. Translated: CASSLAGADGYTF.

This clone was seen only a few times. This chain joins TRBV5-1 and TRBJ1-2; D might be TRBD1 (5 bases). V gave up 3 bases and J gave up 4 bases, with 22 bases separating them. This CDR3 contains 17 residues. Germline values: CDR1 SGHRS, CDR2 YFSETQ. CDR3 sequence: CASSSGSPQGLGYGYTF. DNA for the CDR3: TGCGCCAGCAGCTCTGGATCACCCCAGGGTTTAGGCTATGGCTACACCTTC. Full variable domain (missing parts from reference TRBV5-1 and TRBJ1-2): KAGVTQTPRYLIKTRGQQVTLSCSPISGHRSVSWYQQTPGQGLQFLFEYFSETQRNKGNFPGRFSGRQFSNSRSEMNVSTLELGDSALYLCASSSGSPQGLGYGYTFGSGTRLTVV.

This clone appeared a single time. The chain links TRBV15 to TRBJ1-5; D is possibly TRBD1 (5 bases). Germline V gene lookup returns CDR1 LNHNV and CDR2 YYDKDF (reference sequence). The CDR3 is made up of 13 amino acids. The ends were cut back, 3 bases at V and 11 bases at J, with 14 bases in the middle. CDR3 amino acids: CATSRTVPGAQHF. The CDR3 bases are TGTGCCACCAGCAGGACAGTACCTGGGGCCCAGCATTTT.

The gene calls are TRBV7-8 and TRBJ1-2; D perhaps matches TRBD1 (6 bases). Germline CDR1 and CDR2: SGHVS and FQNEAQ. CDR3 size: 15 residues. The V gene lost 0 bases and the J gene lost 2 bases, with 10 bases spanning the gap. The CDR3 here is CASSLAGGANYGYTF. Here the CDR3 DNA reads TGTGCCAGCAGCTTAGCGGGGGGGGCCAACTATGGCTACACCTTC.

The chain couples TRBV3-1 (or the pseudogene TRBV3-2) to TRBJ1-3; TRBD1 agrees at 7 bases. Germline-derived CDR1 and CDR2 are LGHDT and YNNKEL (reference sequence). The CDR3 covers 15 residues. Trimming removed 4 bases from V and 0 bases from J; junction bases left unmatched: 3. Here the CDR3 DNA reads TGTGCCAGCAGCCGAGACAGGGACTCTGGAAACACCATATATTTT. Translating gives CASSRDRDSGNTIYF.

The chain combines TRBV4-1 with TRBJ2-4, with TRBD2 identical over 13 bases. CDR1 is MGHRA and CDR2 is YSYEKL in the germline V gene. This CDR3 spans 18 amino acids. Unmatched junction bases numbered 8, after V lost 3 bases and J lost 3 bases. The CDR3 DNA sequence: TGCGCCAGCAGCCACGGACTAGCGGGGGACCTGGTCAAAAACATTCAGTACTTC. Protein sequence: CASSHGLAGDLVKNIQYF.

The rearrangement links TRBV27 to TRBJ1-2, with D uncertain. CDR3 size: 14 residues. Between the trimmed V and J ends, which lost 0 bases and 4 bases, there was a span of 9 bases. Germline assignment: CDR1 MNHEY and CDR2 SMNVEV (reference sequence). The CDR3 reads CASSLSGPPYGYTF. As DNA, the CDR3 is TGTGCCAGCAGTTTATCGGGTCCCCCCTATGGCTACACCTTC.

The V and J genes are TRBV7-2 and TRBJ2-1, with 11 bases identical to TRBD2. In germline, CDR1 is SGHTA, CDR2 FQGNSA. This CDR3 contains 16 residues. V shed 2 bases and J 2 bases; nucleotides not matched to a gene: 2. CDR3 sequence: CASSLSSGGTYNEQFF. The CDR3 coding sequence is TGTGCCAGCAGCTTATCTAGCGGGGGGACCTACAATGAGCAGTTCTTC.

The chain couples TRBV2 to TRBJ1-1; 10 nucleotides line up with TRBD1. Germline V gene data show CDR1 as SNHLY and CDR2 as FYNNEI. The CDR3 length is 14 residues. The junction had 9 bases not matched to a gene; V was cut back by 7 bases and J by 7 bases. The CDR3 here is CASKGQGNYNEAFF. The CDR3, as DNA: TGTGCCAGCAAGGGACAGGGGAACTACAATGAAGCTTTCTTT.

The chain joins TRBV15 to TRBJ2-7, with TRBD1 identical over 11 bases. The germline CDR1 and CDR2 sequences are LNHNV and YYDKDF (reference sequence). There are 16 residues in the CDR3. The trim removed 5 bases at V and 3 bases at J, leaving 9 bases unmatched. The CDR3 DNA follows: TGTGCCACCAGCCTGAACCGGGACAGGGGGAACTACGAGCAGTACTTC. It encodes CATSLNRDRGNYEQYF.

The rearrangement uses TRBV10-2 and TRBJ1-2; a possible D gene is TRBD1 (5 bases). V was shortened by 7 bases and J by 4 bases, with 13 bases between the two germline ends. This CDR3 comprises 13 residues. Germline lookup yields CDR1 WSHSY and CDR2 SAAADI. The CDR3 spells CASTDGTPYGYTF. CDR3 in DNA: TGCGCCAGCACCGACGGGACTCCCTATGGCTACACCTTC.

V is TRBV12-3 or TRBV12-4 and J is TRBJ2-7, with D perhaps TRBD1 or TRBD2 (5 bases each). The germline V and J ends were trimmed by 5 bases and 3 bases, with 11 bases remaining between them. This CDR3 has 13 amino acids. The CDR3 sequence is CASSSGTYYEQYF. Written as DNA, the CDR3 is TGTGCCAGCAGTAGTGGGACGTACTACGAGCAGTACTTC.

The DNA of the CDR3 is TGTGCCAGCAGCCGCAGGGGCGATACGCAGTATTTT. Translation: CASSRRGDTQYF. The J gene is TRBJ2-3, the V gene TRBV7-2, with a possible D match to TRBD1 (6 bases). The V gene lost 5 bases and the J gene lost 6 bases, with 9 bases spanning the gap. Germline-derived CDR1 and CDR2 are SGHTA and FQGNSA. The CDR3 is 12 residues long.

J is TRBJ1-2 and V is TRBV15; D is uncertain. CDR1 and CDR2 (germline): LNHNV, YYDKDF (reference sequence). The CDR3 runs 16 residues. Trimming removed 3 bases from V and 6 bases from J, with 20 bases in between. DNA of the CDR3: TGTGCCACCAGCAGCGAGACGGGCTTGACGGGAGATGGCTACACCTTC. This gives the protein CATSSETGLTGDGYTF.

This clone was observed a few times. This sequence joins TRBV6-6 and TRBJ1-2; possible D gene TRBD1, 5 bases. CDR1 is MNHNY, CDR2 SVGAGI, per germline (reference sequence). V lost 2 bases, J lost 7 bases, and 14 bases lay in between. CDR3 size: 14 residues. In DNA form, the CDR3 reads TGTGCCAGCAGTTACGGGGGACTGGGGGGTGGCTACACCTTC. It yields the protein CASSYGGLGGGYTF.